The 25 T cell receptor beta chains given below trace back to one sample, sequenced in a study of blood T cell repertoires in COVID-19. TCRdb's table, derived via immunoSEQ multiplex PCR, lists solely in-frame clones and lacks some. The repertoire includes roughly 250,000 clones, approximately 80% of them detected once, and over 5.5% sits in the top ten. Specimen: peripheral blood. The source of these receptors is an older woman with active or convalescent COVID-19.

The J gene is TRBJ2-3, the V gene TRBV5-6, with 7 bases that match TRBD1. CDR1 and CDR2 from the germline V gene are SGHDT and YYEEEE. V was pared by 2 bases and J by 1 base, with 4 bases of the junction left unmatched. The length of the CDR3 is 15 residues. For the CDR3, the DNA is TGTGCCAGCAGCTTCCGAACAGGGGGCACAGATACGCAGTATTTT. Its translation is CASSFRTGGTDTQYF. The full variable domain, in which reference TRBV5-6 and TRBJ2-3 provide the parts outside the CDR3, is DAGVTQSPTHLIKTRGQQVTLRCSPKSGHDTVSWYQQALGQGPQFIFQYYEEEERQRGNFPDRFSGHQFPNYSSELNVNALLLGDSALYLCASSFRTGGTDTQYFGPGTRLTVL.

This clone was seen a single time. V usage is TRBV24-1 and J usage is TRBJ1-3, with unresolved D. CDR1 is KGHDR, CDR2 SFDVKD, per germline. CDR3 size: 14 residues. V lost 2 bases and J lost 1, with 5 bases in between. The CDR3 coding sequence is TGTGCCACCAGTGATTCGGGGTCTGGAAACACCATATATTTT. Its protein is CATSDSGSGNTIYF.

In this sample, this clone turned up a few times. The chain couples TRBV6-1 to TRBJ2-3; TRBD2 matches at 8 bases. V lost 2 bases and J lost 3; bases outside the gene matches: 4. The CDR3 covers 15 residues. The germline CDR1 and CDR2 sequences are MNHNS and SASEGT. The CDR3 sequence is CASSERERETDTQYF. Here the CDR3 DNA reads TGTGCCAGCAGTGAACGGGAGCGGGAGACAGATACGCAGTATTTT.

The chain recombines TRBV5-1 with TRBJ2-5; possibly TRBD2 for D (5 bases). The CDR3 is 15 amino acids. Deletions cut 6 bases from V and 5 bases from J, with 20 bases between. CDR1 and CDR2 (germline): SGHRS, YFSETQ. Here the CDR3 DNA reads TGCGCCAGCACCCTCCTGGCGGCGGGTTACGAGACCCAGTACTTC. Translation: CASTLLAAGYETQYF.

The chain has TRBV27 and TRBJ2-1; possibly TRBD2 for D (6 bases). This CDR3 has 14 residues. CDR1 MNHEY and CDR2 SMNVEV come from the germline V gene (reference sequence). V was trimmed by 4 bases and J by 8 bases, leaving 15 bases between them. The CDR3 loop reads CASSSRLGRDEQFF. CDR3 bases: TGTGCCAGCAGTTCTCGACTAGGCCGCGATGAGCAGTTCTTC.

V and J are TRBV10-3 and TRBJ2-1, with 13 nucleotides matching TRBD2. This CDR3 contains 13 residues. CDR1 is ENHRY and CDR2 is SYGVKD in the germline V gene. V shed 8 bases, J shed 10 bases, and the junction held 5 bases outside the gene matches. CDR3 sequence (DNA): TGTGCCATCGCCGGGACTAGCGGGACCGAGCAGTTCTTC. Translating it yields CAIAGTSGTEQFF.

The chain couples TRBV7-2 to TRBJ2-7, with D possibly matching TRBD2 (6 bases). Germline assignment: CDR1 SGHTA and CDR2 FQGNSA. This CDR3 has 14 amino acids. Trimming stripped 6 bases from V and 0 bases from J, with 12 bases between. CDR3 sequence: CASRGTLSSYEQYF. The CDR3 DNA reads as TGTGCCAGCAGGGGGACTTTAAGCTCCTACGAGCAGTACTTC.

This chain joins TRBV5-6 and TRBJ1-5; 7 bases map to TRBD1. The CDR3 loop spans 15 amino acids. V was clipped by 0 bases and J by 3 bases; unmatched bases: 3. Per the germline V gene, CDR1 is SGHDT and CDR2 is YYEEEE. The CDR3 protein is CASSLGQGLNQPQHF. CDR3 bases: TGTGCCAGCAGCTTGGGACAGGGCCTCAATCAGCCCCAGCATTTT.

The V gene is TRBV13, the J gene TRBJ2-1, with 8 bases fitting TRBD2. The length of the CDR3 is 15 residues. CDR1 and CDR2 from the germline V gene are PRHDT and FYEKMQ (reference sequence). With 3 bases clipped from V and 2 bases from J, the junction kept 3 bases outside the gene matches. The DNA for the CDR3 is TGTGCCAGCAGCTTTGGACTAGCTCCCTACAATGAGCAGTTCTTC. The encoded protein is CASSFGLAPYNEQFF.

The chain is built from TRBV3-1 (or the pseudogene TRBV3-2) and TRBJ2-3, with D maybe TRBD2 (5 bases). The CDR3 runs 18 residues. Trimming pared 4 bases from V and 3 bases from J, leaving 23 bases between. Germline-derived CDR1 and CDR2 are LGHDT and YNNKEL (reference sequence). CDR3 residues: CASSPGGQPGRSTDTQYF. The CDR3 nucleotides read TGTGCCAGCAGCCCCGGAGGCCAACCGGGTCGCTCTACAGATACGCAGTATTTT.

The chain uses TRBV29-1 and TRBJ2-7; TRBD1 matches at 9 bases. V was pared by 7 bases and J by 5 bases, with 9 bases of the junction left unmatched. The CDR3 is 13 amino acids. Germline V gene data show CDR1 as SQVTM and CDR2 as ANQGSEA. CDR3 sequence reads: CSARKQGADEQYF. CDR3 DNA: TGCAGCGCTCGAAAACAGGGGGCGGACGAGCAGTACTTC.

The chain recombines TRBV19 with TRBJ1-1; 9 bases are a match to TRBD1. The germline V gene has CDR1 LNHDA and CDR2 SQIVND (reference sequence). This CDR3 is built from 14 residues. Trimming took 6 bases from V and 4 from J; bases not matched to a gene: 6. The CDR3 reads CASRSMTGGTEAFF. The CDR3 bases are TGTGCCAGTAGGTCCATGACAGGGGGCACTGAAGCTTTCTTT.

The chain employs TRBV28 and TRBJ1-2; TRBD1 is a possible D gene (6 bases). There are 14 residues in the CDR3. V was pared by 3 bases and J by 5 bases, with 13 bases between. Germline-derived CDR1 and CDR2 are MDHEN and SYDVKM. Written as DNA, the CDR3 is TGTGCCAGCAGTTTTGCCGGGACATCATATGGCTACACCTTC. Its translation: CASSFAGTSYGYTF.

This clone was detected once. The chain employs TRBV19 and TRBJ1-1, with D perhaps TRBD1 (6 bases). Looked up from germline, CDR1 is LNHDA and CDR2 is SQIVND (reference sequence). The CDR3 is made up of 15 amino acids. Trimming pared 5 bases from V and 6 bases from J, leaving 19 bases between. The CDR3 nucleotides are TGTGCCAGTAGTCCCAAGAAAGGGGGTCGGCCTGAAGCTTTCTTT. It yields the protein CASSPKKGGRPEAFF.

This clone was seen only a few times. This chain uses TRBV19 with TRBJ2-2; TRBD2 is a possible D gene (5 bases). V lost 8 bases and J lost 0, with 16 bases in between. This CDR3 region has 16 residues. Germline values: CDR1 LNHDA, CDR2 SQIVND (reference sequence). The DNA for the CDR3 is TGTGCCAGTGGCGCCCGAGCCGGGACGAACACCGGGGAGCTGTTTTTT. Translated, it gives CASGARAGTNTGELFF.

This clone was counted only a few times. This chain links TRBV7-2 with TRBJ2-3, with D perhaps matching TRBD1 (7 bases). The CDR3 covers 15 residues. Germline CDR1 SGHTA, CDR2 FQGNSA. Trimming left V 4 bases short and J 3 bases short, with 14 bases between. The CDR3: CASSWRGQGTDTQYF. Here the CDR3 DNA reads TGTGCCAGCAGCTGGAGGGGGCAGGGAACAGATACGCAGTATTTT.

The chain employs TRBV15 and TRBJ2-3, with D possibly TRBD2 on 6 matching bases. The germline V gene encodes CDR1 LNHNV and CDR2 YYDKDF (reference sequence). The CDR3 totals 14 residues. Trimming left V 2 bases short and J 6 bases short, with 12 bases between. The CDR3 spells CATSRRLGGDTQYF. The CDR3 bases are TGTGCCACCAGCAGACGATTAGGAGGGGATACGCAGTATTTT.

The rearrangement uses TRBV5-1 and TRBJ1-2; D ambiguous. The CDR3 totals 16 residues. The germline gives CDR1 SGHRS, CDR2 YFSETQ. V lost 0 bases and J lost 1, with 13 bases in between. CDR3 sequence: CASSLVFSESNYGYTF. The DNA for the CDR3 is TGCGCCAGCAGCTTGGTCTTCTCGGAGAGTAACTATGGCTACACCTTC.

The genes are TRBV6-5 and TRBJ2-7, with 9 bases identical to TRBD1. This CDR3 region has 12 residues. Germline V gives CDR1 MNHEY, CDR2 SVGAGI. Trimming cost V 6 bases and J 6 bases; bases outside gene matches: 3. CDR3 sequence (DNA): TGTGCCAGCAGGACGGACAGGGGCGAGCAGTACGTC. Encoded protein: CASRTDRGEQYV.

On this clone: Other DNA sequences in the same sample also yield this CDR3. This chain's CDR3 is CASSGGTSGSYEQYF. Written as DNA, the CDR3 is TGTGCCAGTAGTGGGGGGACTAGCGGGAGTTACGAGCAGTACTTC. The genes are TRBV19 and TRBJ2-7; 14 bases fit TRBD2. The V and J ends lost 5 bases and 4 bases, in that order; junction bases with no gene match: 4. Germline V CDR1 and CDR2: LNHDA, SQIVND (reference sequence). This CDR3 has 15 residues.

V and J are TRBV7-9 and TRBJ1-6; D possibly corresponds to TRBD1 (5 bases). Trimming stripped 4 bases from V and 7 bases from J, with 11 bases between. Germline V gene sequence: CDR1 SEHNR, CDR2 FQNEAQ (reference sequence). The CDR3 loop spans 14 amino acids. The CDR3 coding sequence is TGTGCCAGCAGCTCCCCGGGACTAAATTCACCCCTCCACTTT. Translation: CASSSPGLNSPLHF.

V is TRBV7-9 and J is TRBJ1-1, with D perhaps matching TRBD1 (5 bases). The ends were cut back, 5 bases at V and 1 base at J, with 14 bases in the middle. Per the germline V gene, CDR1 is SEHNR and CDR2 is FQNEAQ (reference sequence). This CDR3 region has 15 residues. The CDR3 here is CASSLGGVENTEAFF. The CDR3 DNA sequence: TGTGCCAGCAGCCTCGGGGGGGTAGAGAACACTGAAGCTTTCTTT.

CDR3 DNA: TGTGCCAGCAGCTTAGCGCCGACAGTGGCGGAGAAAGCTTTCTTT. Protein product: CASSLAPTVAEKAFF. The J gene is TRBJ1-1, the V gene TRBV7-9; perhaps TRBD1 as D (5 bases). There are 15 residues in the CDR3. Germline V gives CDR1 SEHNR, CDR2 FQNEAQ (reference sequence). V was cut by 0 bases and J by 9 bases, with 17 bases left in between.

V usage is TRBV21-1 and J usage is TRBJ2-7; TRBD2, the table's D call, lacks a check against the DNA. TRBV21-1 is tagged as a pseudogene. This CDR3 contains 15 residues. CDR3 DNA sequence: TGTGCCAGCAGCAATCCCCGAATGGGGGGGCGCGAGCAGTACTTC. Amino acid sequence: CASSNPRMGGREQYF.

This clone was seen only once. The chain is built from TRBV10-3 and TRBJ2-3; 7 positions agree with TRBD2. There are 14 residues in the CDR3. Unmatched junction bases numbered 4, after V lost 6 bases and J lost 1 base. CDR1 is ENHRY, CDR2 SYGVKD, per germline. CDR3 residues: CAIRGAGGTDTQYF. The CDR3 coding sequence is TGTGCCATCAGGGGCGCGGGGGGCACAGATACGCAGTATTTT.